A single sample is the source of the 2 T cell receptor beta chains below, sequenced in a study of OX40 agonist ivuxolimab in advanced cancers. The repertoire was sequenced with immunoSEQ multiplex PCR; TCRdb's copy has only in-frame clones and lacks some. This sample has tens of thousands of clones, with around 90% found just once. This specimen consisted of CD4+ or CD8+ T cells sorted from blood, obtained in a trial of the OX40 agonist ivuxolimab. The source of these receptors is an adult with an advanced solid tumor such as melanoma, head and neck, liver or kidney cancer.

This chain's CDR3 is CASKGLVYNEQFF. CDR3 coding DNA: TGTGCCAGCAAAGGACTCGTCTACAATGAGCAGTTCTTC. This chain joins TRBV2 and TRBJ2-1; tentative D call: TRBD2 (5 bases). Germline V lookup: CDR1 SNHLY, CDR2 FYNNEI. CDR3 size: 13 residues. V shed 7 bases and J shed 3 bases, with 10 bases lying between them.

The chain recombines TRBV5-6 with TRBJ2-1; 13 nucleotides align to TRBD2. This CDR3 contains 16 residues. Unmatched junction bases numbered 5, after V lost 4 bases and J lost 4 bases. Germline V CDR1 and CDR2: SGHDT, YYEEEE. This CDR3 is CASSPPGLAGYNEQFF. Here the CDR3 DNA reads TGTGCCAGCAGCCCGCCGGGACTAGCGGGATACAATGAGCAGTTCTTC.